A single sample gave rise to the 15 T cell receptor beta chains below, sequenced in a study of early T cells in non-severe SARS-CoV-2 infection. TCRdb used MiXCR to reprocess the 5' RACE reads, holding one entry per CDR3 protein. There are 55,000 or so distinct CDR3 sequences in the sample; 6.2% occur only once, and around 4% lies in the top ten. The sequenced material came from whole blood. These receptors were obtained from an adult who was a healthcare worker with PCR-confirmed SARS-CoV-2 infection or an uninfected control (not recorded which).

The J gene is TRBJ1-2, the V gene TRBV20-1; TRBD1 aligns across 7 bases. With 6 bases clipped from V and 4 bases from J, the junction kept 5 bases outside the gene matches. There are 12 residues in the CDR3. CDR1 DFQATT and CDR2 SNEGSKA come from the germline V gene (reference sequence). The CDR3 is CSAETGSYGYTF. CDR3 in DNA: TGCAGTGCCGAGACAGGGTCCTATGGCTACACCTTC.

This clonotype appeared many times. V is TRBV3-1 and J is TRBJ2-1, with 11 nucleotides matching TRBD1. The CDR3 is made up of 16 amino acids. CDR1 and CDR2 (germline): LGHDT, YNNKEL (reference sequence). J was trimmed by 7 bases and V by 1 base; bases with no gene match: 6. The CDR3 sequence is CASSQGAGTGGNEQFF. The CDR3 DNA sequence: TGTGCCAGCAGCCAAGGGGCCGGGACAGGGGGGAATGAGCAGTTCTTC.

The chain joins TRBV30 to TRBJ2-7; tentative D call: TRBD2 (7 bases). The V end lost 4 bases, the J end lost 1 base, and 17 bases lay between the germline ends. The germline V gene encodes CDR1 GTSNPN and CDR2 SVGIG (reference sequence). The CDR3 spans 15 residues. CDR3: CAWNLGGGRSYEQYF. The CDR3 DNA follows: TGTGCCTGGAATTTAGGCGGGGGCCGTTCCTACGAGCAGTACTTC.

This clonotype occurred many times. The chain is built from TRBV5-5 and TRBJ1-6; TRBD1 might be the D (5 bases). Between the trimmed V and J ends, which lost 4 bases and 10 bases, there was a span of 12 bases. Germline V gene data show CDR1 as SGHKS and CDR2 as YYEKEE (reference sequence). The CDR3 extends over 13 amino acids. CDR3 sequence reads: CASSLRDDSPLHF. The CDR3 coding sequence is TGTGCCAGCAGCCTCAGGGACGACTCACCCCTCCACTTT.

This rearrangement joins TRBV12-3 or TRBV12-4 to TRBJ2-7, with D perhaps assigned TRBD1 or TRBD2 (6 bases each). The germline V and J ends were trimmed by 5 bases and 0 bases, with 11 bases remaining between them. The CDR3 runs 14 residues. The CDR3 region is CASSAGHSSYEQYF. CDR3 nucleotides: TGTGCCAGCAGTGCGGGACACTCCTCCTACGAGCAGTACTTC.

The rearrangement links TRBV5-4 to TRBJ1-6; D remains ambiguous. The CDR3 has 14 residues. The germline gives CDR1 SGHNT, CDR2 YYREEE (reference sequence). The germline V and J ends were trimmed by 4 bases and 7 bases, with 12 bases remaining between them. The CDR3 spells CASSRDLGNSPLHF. CDR3 DNA: TGTGCCAGCAGCAGGGATTTGGGGAATTCACCCCTCCACTTT.

This clonotype was seen at least ten times. This rearrangement joins TRBV6-2 or TRBV6-3 to TRBJ1-1; TRBD1 agrees at 11 bases. CDR3 size: 14 residues. The germline V gene encodes CDR1 MNHEY and CDR2 SVGEGT. The ends lost 6 bases at V and 3 bases at J; junction bases unmatched: 3. The CDR3 DNA reads TGTGCCAGCAGAAGGACAGGGGGCTACACTGAAGCTTTCTTT. This sequence encodes CASRRTGGYTEAFF.

At least ten counts were recorded for this clonotype. The chain links TRBV6-2 or TRBV6-3 to TRBJ2-5; D remains ambiguous. With 2 bases removed from V and 0 bases from J, the gap between germline ends came to 4 bases. The CDR3 length is 13 residues. The V gene's germline CDR1 is MNHEY and CDR2 SVGEGT. Here the CDR3 DNA reads TGTGCCAGCAGTTACGGATACCAAGAGACCCAGTACTTC. Protein sequence: CASSYGYQETQYF.

This clonotype was seen a few times. The genes are TRBV7-6 and TRBJ2-7, with D tentatively TRBD1 or TRBD2 (6 bases each). The CDR3 is made up of 14 amino acids. Trimming removed 9 bases at V and 2 bases at J, with 17 bases between. The V gene's germline CDR1 is SGHVS and CDR2 FNYEAQ. In nucleotides, the CDR3 is TGTGCCAGTAAACTGGGGGGCCACGCCTACGAGCAGTACTTC. Translating it yields CASKLGGHAYEQYF.

This clonotype was detected many times. V is TRBV19 and J is TRBJ1-5, with no clear D. The CDR3 totals 16 residues. Trimming left V 7 bases short and J 0 bases short, with 16 bases between. CDR1 is LNHDA and CDR2 is SQIVND in the germline V gene (reference sequence). Here the CDR3 DNA reads TGTGCCAGTACCCCTCCCGGACGTGGTAGCAATCAGCCCCAGCATTTT. Amino acid sequence: CASTPPGRGSNQPQHF.

This clonotype was detected many times. The rearrangement joins TRBV12-3 or TRBV12-4 to TRBJ1-1, with 9 bases fitting TRBD1. This CDR3 is 13 amino acids long. V shed 6 bases and J 4 bases; nucleotides not matched to a gene: 3. The CDR3 nucleotides read TGTGCCAGCAGAGCGACAGGGGGCACTGAAGCTTTCTTT. Protein product: CASRATGGTEAFF.

This clonotype has just a few counts. This chain's CDR3 is CASLALAGAGGGYTF. For the CDR3, the DNA is TGTGCCAGCCTTGCTCTGGCGGGCGCGGGAGGTGGCTACACCTTC. The V gene is TRBV28, the J gene TRBJ1-2; D unclear. The CDR3 is made up of 15 amino acids. V lost 8 bases and J lost 7, with 23 bases in between. The V gene's germline CDR1 is MDHEN and CDR2 SYDVKM.

The rearrangement links TRBV7-6 to TRBJ1-2; possibly TRBD1 for D (5 bases). The CDR3 is 12 residues long. With 1 base removed from V and 8 bases from J, the gap between germline ends came to 8 bases. Germline loops: CDR1 SGHVS, CDR2 FNYEAQ. CDR3 DNA sequence: TGTGCCAGCAGCTTAGAGGGGCAGGGCTACACCTTC. Amino acid sequence: CASSLEGQGYTF.

V and J are TRBV5-1 and TRBJ1-1, with D uncertain. CDR1 is SGHRS and CDR2 is YFSETQ in the germline V gene. Trimming cost V 0 bases and J 3 bases, with 12 bases left between them. The CDR3 consists of 15 residues. The CDR3: CASSLEGVRDTEAFF. The CDR3 nucleotides read TGCGCCAGCAGCTTGGAGGGTGTTCGGGACACTGAAGCTTTCTTT. The full variable domain, rest sourced from reference TRBV5-1 and TRBJ1-1, is KAGVTQTPRYLIKTRGQQVTLSCSPISGHRSVSWYQQTPGQGLQFLFEYFSETQRNKGNFPGRFSGRQFSNSRSEMNVSTLELGDSALYLCASSLEGVRDTEAFFGQGTRLTVV.

This clonotype occurred many times. The V gene is TRBV20-1, the J gene TRBJ2-3; D unresolved. Trimming took 2 bases from V and 0 from J, leaving 3 bases between them. The germline CDR1 and CDR2 sequences are DFQATT and SNEGSKA (reference sequence). CDR3 length: 12 amino acids. CDR3 nucleotides: TGCAGTGCTAGAATGAGCACAGATACGCAGTATTTT. This gives the protein CSARMSTDTQYF.